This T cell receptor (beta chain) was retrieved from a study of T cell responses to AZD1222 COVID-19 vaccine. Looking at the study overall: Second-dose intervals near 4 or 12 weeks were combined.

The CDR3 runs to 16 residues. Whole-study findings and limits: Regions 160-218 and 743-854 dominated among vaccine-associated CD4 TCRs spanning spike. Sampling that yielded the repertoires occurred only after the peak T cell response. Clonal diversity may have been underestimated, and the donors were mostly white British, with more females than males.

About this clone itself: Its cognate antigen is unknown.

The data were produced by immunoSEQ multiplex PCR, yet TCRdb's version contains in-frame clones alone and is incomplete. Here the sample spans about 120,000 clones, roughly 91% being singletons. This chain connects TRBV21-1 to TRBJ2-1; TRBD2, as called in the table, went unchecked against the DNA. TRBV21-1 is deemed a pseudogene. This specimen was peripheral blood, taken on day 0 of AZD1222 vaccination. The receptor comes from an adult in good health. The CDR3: CASSKGGKKGYNEQFF. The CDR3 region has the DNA TGTGCCAGCAGCAAAGGCGGGAAGAAAGGATACAATGAGCAGTTCTTC.